Listed below are T cell receptor beta chains from one sample, sequenced in a study of cytomegalovirus exposure and HLA in healthy donors. TCRdb's table, derived via immunoSEQ multiplex PCR, lists solely in-frame clones and lacks some. The sample has 150,000 to 200,000 clones, about 80% seen once. The source material was PBMCs. Receptors were obtained from a man aged 18 to 29 in good health and CMV-seropositive. CDR3s include the opening cysteine and the closing phenylalanine or tryptophan. D genes are given only for firm matches. The size field is filled for only some rows; it gives once, few, many or a size class.

clone size	V gene	J gene	D gene	CDR3 protein	CDR3 DNA
medium-sized	TRBV4-3	TRBJ2-5	TRBD2	CASSPGTSGRGGIAGPWETQYF	TGCGCCAGCAGCCCGGGGACTAGCGGGAGAGGGGGCATCGCGGGGCCTTGGGAGACCCAGTACTTC
-	TRBV30	TRBJ1-1	TRBD1	CAWRDTGGTEAFF	TGTGCCTGGAGGGACACAGGGGGCACTGAAGCTTTCTTT
-	TRBV5-4	TRBJ1-2	-	CASRPESDGGYTF	TGTGCCAGCAGGCCTGAAAGCGACGGTGGCTACACCTTC
-	TRBV5-6	TRBJ1-1	TRBD1	CASSSETGEIWTEAFF	TGTGCCAGCAGCTCGGAGACAGGGGAAATTTGGACTGAAGCTTTCTTT
-	TRBV7-6	TRBJ1-4	-	CASSPKGARGEKLFF	TGTGCCAGCAGCCCGAAAGGGGCAAGGGGAGAAAAACTGTTTTTT
-	TRBV15	TRBJ1-4	-	CATSRDLQIAAPGEKLFF	TGTGCCACCAGCAGAGATCTCCAAATCGCCGCACCCGGTGAAAAACTGTTTTTT
-	TRBV6-1	TRBJ2-7	TRBD1	CASNLDRGPYEQYF	TGTGCCAGCAATCTCGACAGGGGACCCTACGAGCAGTACTTC
-	TRBV11-2	TRBJ2-1	-	CASSLDYLASGGYHNEQFF	TGTGCCAGCAGCTTAGATTATTTGGCTAGTGGGGGGTATCACAATGAGCAGTTCTTC
-	TRBV11-2	TRBJ2-7	TRBD1	CASSYSAGTGYYEQYF	TGTGCCAGCAGCTACTCCGCCGGGACAGGGTACTACGAGCAGTACTTC
once	TRBV28	TRBJ1-1	-	CASRKDRNTEAFF	TGTGCCAGCAGAAAGGACAGAAACACTGAAGCTTTCTTT
-	TRBV7-8	TRBJ2-5	-	CASINTGEPETQYF	TGTGCCAGCATCAATACCGGGGAACCGGAGACCCAGTACTTC
-	TRBV28	TRBJ1-5	TRBD1	CASSFRGQGNQPQHF	TGTGCCAGCAGTTTCCGGGGACAGGGTAATCAGCCCCAGCATTTT
-	TRBV7-2	TRBJ1-1	-	CASSSGRHSNTEAFF	TGTGCCAGCAGCTCAGGCAGACACTCGAACACTGAAGCTTTCTTT
-	TRBV27	TRBJ2-1	TRBD1	CASSPTGPLDYNEQFF	TGTGCCAGCAGTCCGACAGGGCCCTTGGATTACAATGAGCAGTTCTTC
-	TRBV5-1	TRBJ1-1	-	CASSLTRDTEAFF	TGCGCCAGCAGCTTGACTCGGGACACTGAAGCTTTCTTT
few	TRBV5-6	TRBJ1-4	-	CASRTGLNEKLFF	TGTGCCAGCAGGACAGGCCTTAATGAAAAACTGTTTTTT
-	TRBV30	TRBJ2-1	-	CAWTTGTYNEQFF	TGTGCCTGGACGACAGGCACCTACAATGAGCAGTTCTTC
-	TRBV10-3	TRBJ2-7	TRBD2	CAIEKKREGDYEQYF	TGTGCCATCGAAAAGAAGAGGGAGGGAGACTACGAGCAGTACTTC
once	TRBV29-1	TRBJ2-1	-	CSVEDGADLGYNEQFF	TGCAGCGTTGAAGATGGGGCGGATCTAGGCTACAATGAGCAGTTCTTC
-	TRBV11-2	TRBJ2-7	TRBD2	CASSSFAGGLYEQYF	TGTGCCAGCAGCTCCTTTGCGGGGGGTCTCTACGAGCAGTACTTC
-	TRBV11-1	TRBJ1-1	-	CASSPILWGGNTEAFF	TGTGCCAGCAGCCCTATCCTGTGGGGCGGGAACACTGAAGCTTTCTTT
-	TRBV7-2	TRBJ2-5	-	CASSLARVSETQYF	TGTGCCAGCAGCTTAGCCAGGGTCTCGGAGACCCAGTACTTC
-	TRBV5-5	TRBJ1-2	TRBD1	CASSLGTGYGYTF	TGTGCCAGCAGCTTGGGGACAGGTTATGGCTACACCTTC
once	TRBV7-8	TRBJ1-3	TRBD1	CASSPRDSSGNTIYF	TGTGCCAGCAGCCCTCGGGACAGCTCTGGAAACACCATATATTTT
few	TRBV7-6	TRBJ2-1	TRBD2	CASSLGGRVNEQFF	TGTGCCAGCAGCTTAGGCGGGAGGGTTAATGAGCAGTTCTTC
-	TRBV5-1	TRBJ2-5	TRBD1	CASILGGTGAETQYF	TGCGCCAGCATCCTCGGGGGGACAGGGGCAGAGACCCAGTACTTC
-	TRBV29-1	TRBJ2-7	TRBD1	CSVDLPGGYEQYF	TGCAGCGTTGACCTCCCAGGGGGCTACGAGCAGTACTTC
many	TRBV11-2	TRBJ2-3	TRBD2	CASSLKGSGTSHTQYF	TGTGCCAGCAGCTTGAAAGGAAGCGGGACTTCACATACGCAGTATTTT
-	TRBV6-4	TRBJ2-5	-	CASSGQQETQYF	TGTGCCAGCTCGGGACAACAAGAGACCCAGTACTTC
-	TRBV7-9	TRBJ2-5	TRBD1	CASSTSGTGPQETQYF	TGTGCCAGCAGCACCTCCGGGACAGGACCCCAAGAGACCCAGTACTTC
-	TRBV5-6	TRBJ2-5	-	CASSLSEFYRLQETQYF	TGTGCCAGCAGCTTGTCTGAGTTCTACAGGCTACAAGAGACCCAGTACTTC
many	TRBV6-5	TRBJ2-2	TRBD1	CASSRTGGNTGELFF	TGTGCCAGCAGTCGGACAGGGGGCAACACCGGGGAGCTGTTTTTT
-	TRBV18	TRBJ1-1	-	CASSSTGTEAFF	TGTGCCAGCTCGTCGACCGGGACTGAAGCTTTCTTT
few	TRBV4-3	TRBJ1-5	-	CASSTGFGNQPQHF	TGCGCCAGCTCGACGGGGTTTGGCAATCAGCCCCAGCATTTT
-	TRBV2	TRBJ1-1	-	CASRQGLGTEAFF	TGTGCCAGCAGACAGGGTTTGGGCACTGAAGCTTTCTTT
-	TRBV25-1	TRBJ1-5	-	CASSASDSHNQPQHF	TGTGCCAGCAGTGCAAGCGACAGTCATAATCAGCCCCAGCATTTT
-	TRBV7-8	TRBJ2-2	TRBD2	CASSLGGAGELFF	TGTGCCAGCAGCTTGGGGGGGGCCGGGGAGCTGTTTTTT
-	TRBV19	TRBJ2-5	-	CASSNRELETQYF	TGTGCCAGTAGTAACAGGGAGTTGGAGACCCAGTACTTC
-	TRBV4-1	TRBJ2-7	-	CASRQGWGSSYEQYF	TGCGCCAGCAGGCAGGGGTGGGGTTCCTCCTACGAGCAGTACTTC
-	TRBV5-1	TRBJ1-1	-	CASSWAGAEAFF	TGCGCCAGCAGCTGGGCGGGGGCCGAAGCTTTCTTT
-	TRBV2	TRBJ2-1	-	CASSDSGNNEQFF	TGTGCCAGCAGTGACTCAGGGAACAATGAGCAGTTCTTC
-	TRBV30	TRBJ2-5	TRBD2	CAWSSGRGETQYF	TGTGCCTGGAGTAGCGGGAGAGGGGAGACCCAGTACTTC
-	TRBV10-3	TRBJ1-4	-	CAISASGGPNEKLFF	TGTGCCATCAGTGCCTCGGGAGGCCCTAATGAAAAACTGTTTTTT
-	TRBV10-3	TRBJ1-1	-	CAISGTATMNTEAFF	TGTGCCATCAGTGGGACAGCGACCATGAACACTGAAGCTTTCTTT
-	TRBV9	TRBJ2-5	-	CASSVASLQETQYF	TGTGCCAGCAGCGTAGCAAGCTTACAAGAGACCCAGTACTTC
-	TRBV28	TRBJ2-1	TRBD2	CASSFLGGASGYKGEQFF	TGTGCCAGCAGCTTCCTCGGGGGGGCTAGTGGCTACAAGGGTGAGCAGTTCTTC
-	TRBV6-1	TRBJ2-2	-	CASRANGKGGELFF	TGTGCCAGCAGGGCTAACGGGAAGGGCGGGGAGCTGTTTTTT
-	TRBV6-5	TRBJ1-1	TRBD1	CASSEAETGSAFF	TGTGCCAGCAGTGAAGCTGAGACAGGGTCCGCTTTCTTT
-	TRBV5-1	TRBJ2-7	TRBD1	CASSSDRGHGEQYF	TGCGCCAGCAGCTCGGACAGGGGGCATGGAGAGCAGTACTTC
few	TRBV6-1	TRBJ2-1	TRBD2	CASSPAGAVEQFF	TGTGCCAGCAGTCCAGCGGGAGCGGTTGAGCAGTTCTTC
-	TRBV20-1	TRBJ2-7	-	CSASSGYEQYF	TGCAGTGCTAGTTCCGGCTACGAGCAGTACTTC
-	TRBV7-9	TRBJ2-7	TRBD1	CASSPGTDEQYF	TGTGCCAGCAGCCCGGGGACAGACGAGCAGTACTTC
-	TRBV19	TRBJ2-1	-	CASSGGGRYNEQFF	TGTGCCAGTAGTGGGGGGGGGCGGTACAATGAGCAGTTCTTC
-	TRBV6-5	TRBJ2-7	-	CASSYEWGLSYEQYF	TGTGCCAGCAGTTACGAGTGGGGCCTCTCCTACGAGCAGTACTTC
-	TRBV7-9	TRBJ1-2	TRBD1	CASSFETGGYGYTF	TGTGCCAGCAGCTTTGAGACAGGGGGGTATGGCTACACCTTC
-	TRBV18	TRBJ2-1	-	CASSPPVGGFKNEQFF	TGTGCCAGCTCCCCCCCTGTAGGAGGATTTAAGAATGAGCAGTTCTTC